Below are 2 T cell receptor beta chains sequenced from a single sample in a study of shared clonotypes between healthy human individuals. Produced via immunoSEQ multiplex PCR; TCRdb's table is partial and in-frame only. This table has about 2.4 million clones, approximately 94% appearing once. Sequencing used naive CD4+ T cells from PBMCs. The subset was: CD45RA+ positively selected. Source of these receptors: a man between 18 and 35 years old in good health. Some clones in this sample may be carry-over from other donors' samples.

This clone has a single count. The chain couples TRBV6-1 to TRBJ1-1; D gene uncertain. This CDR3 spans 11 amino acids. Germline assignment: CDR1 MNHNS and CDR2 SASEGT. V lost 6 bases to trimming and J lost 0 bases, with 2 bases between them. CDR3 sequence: CASRMNTEAFF. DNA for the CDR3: TGTGCCAGCAGGATGAACACTGAAGCTTTCTTT.

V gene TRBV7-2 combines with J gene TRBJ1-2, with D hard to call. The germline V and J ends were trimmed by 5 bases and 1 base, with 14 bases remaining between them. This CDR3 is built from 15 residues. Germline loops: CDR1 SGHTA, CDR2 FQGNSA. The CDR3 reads CASSPRRADNYGYTF. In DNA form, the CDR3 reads TGTGCCAGCAGCCCCAGAAGGGCAGATAACTATGGCTACACCTTC.